This entry lists 23 T cell receptor beta chains sequenced from one sample in a study of T cell changes during pregnancy in multiple sclerosis. Some clones are missing from TCRdb's copy, which holds only in-frame ones; the method was immunoSEQ multiplex PCR. The table includes about 87,000 clones, around 93% detected once. The specimen comprised peripheral blood, sampled in the third trimester of pregnancy. The source of these receptors is a female donor in good health, enrolled as a control in a pregnancy study.

V is TRBV28 and J is TRBJ1-4, with unresolved D. V shed 8 bases and J shed 8 bases, with 12 bases lying between them. Germline CDR1 is MDHEN and CDR2 is SYDVKM. This CDR3 is built from 12 residues. Here the CDR3 reads CASYSPEEKLFF. The CDR3 bases are TGTGCCAGCTACTCTCCCGAGGAAAAACTGTTTTTT.

DNA of the CDR3: TGTGCCAGCAGCTTAAGGCGGGGAGGGTACAATGAGCAGTTCTTC. It yields the protein CASSLRRGGYNEQFF. J is TRBJ2-1 and V is TRBV13, with 7 bases matching TRBD2. The CDR3 consists of 15 residues. Looked up from germline, CDR1 is PRHDT and CDR2 is FYEKMQ (reference sequence). The V and J ends lost 2 bases and 4 bases, in that order; junction bases with no gene match: 5.

The chain joins TRBV7-8 to TRBJ2-7; TRBD1 aligns across 7 bases. The CDR3 spans 15 residues. V shed 0 bases and J 2 bases; nucleotides not matched to a gene: 4. Per the germline V gene, CDR1 is SGHVS and CDR2 is FQNEAQ. The CDR3 spells CASSLAGDSTYEQYF. The DNA of the CDR3 is TGTGCCAGCAGCTTAGCGGGGGACAGTACCTACGAGCAGTACTTC.

V and J are TRBV27 and TRBJ2-2, with 15 bases identical to TRBD2. The CDR3 runs 18 residues. CDR1 and CDR2 (germline): MNHEY, SMNVEV (reference sequence). Trimming removed 2 bases from V and 1 base from J; junction bases left unmatched: 2. CDR3 protein: CASSLLGLAGGNTGELFF. The CDR3 DNA is TGTGCCAGCAGTTTACTGGGACTAGCGGGAGGGAACACCGGGGAGCTGTTTTTT.

The CDR3 coding sequence is TGTGCCAGCAGGCCTAGACCTCGGACTAATGAAAAACTGTTTTTT. Translating gives CASRPRPRTNEKLFF. The gene calls are TRBV2 and TRBJ1-4; no clear D gene. Deletions cut 6 bases from V and 2 bases from J, with 13 bases between. The CDR3 runs to 15 residues. CDR1 SNHLY and CDR2 FYNNEI come from the germline V gene.

The rearrangement uses TRBV9 and TRBJ2-1; no firm D call. The CDR3 covers 15 residues. CDR1 is SGDLS and CDR2 is YYNGEE in the germline V gene. Trimming removed 4 bases at V and 0 bases at J, with 11 bases between. The CDR3 here is CASSPLLSSYNEQFF. The CDR3 nucleotides read TGTGCCAGCAGCCCCCTCCTGAGCTCCTACAATGAGCAGTTCTTC.

The CDR3 protein is CSGDLGNTIYF. CDR3 DNA sequence: TGCAGCGGAGATCTTGGAAACACCATATATTTT. The genes are TRBV20-1 and TRBJ1-3; D gene ambiguous. Germline V gene sequence: CDR1 DFQATT, CDR2 SNEGSKA (reference sequence). This CDR3 region has 11 residues.

CDR3 nucleotide sequence: TGTGCCAGCAGTTTATTGGGGGGGCACAATGAGCAGTTCTTC. Protein: CASSLLGGHNEQFF. V is TRBV27 and J is TRBJ2-1; tentatively, D is TRBD2 (7 bases). The CDR3 is 14 residues long. V was clipped by 1 base and J by 5 bases, with 9 bases between them. Germline values: CDR1 MNHEY, CDR2 SMNVEV (reference sequence).

The gene calls are TRBV5-4 and TRBJ2-3, with D possibly matching TRBD2 (5 bases). The V end was cut by 2 bases, the J end by 8 bases, with 15 bases between. Germline CDR1 reads SGHNT; CDR2 reads YYREEE (reference sequence). This CDR3 has 14 amino acids. Here the CDR3 reads CASSFGTRSGTQYF. In DNA form, the CDR3 reads TGTGCCAGCAGCTTCGGTACTAGAAGCGGTACGCAGTATTTT.

The CDR3 DNA sequence: TGTGCCAGCAGCTCCTTAGGGACTAGCGGGAGTGTGTACGAGCAGTACTTC. This sequence encodes CASSSLGTSGSVYEQYF. The chain couples TRBV5-4 to TRBJ2-7; 14 positions match TRBD2. The germline V gene has CDR1 SGHNT and CDR2 YYREEE (reference sequence). The trim removed 3 bases at V and 4 bases at J, leaving 9 bases unmatched. The CDR3 has 17 residues.

This sequence joins TRBV5-5 and TRBJ1-1, with D perhaps matching TRBD1 (5 bases). Germline V gene data show CDR1 as SGHKS and CDR2 as YYEKEE (reference sequence). The CDR3 spans 13 residues. The V end was cut by 5 bases, the J end by 1 base, with 9 bases between. CDR3 nucleotides: TGTGCCAGCAGACAGACAGAGAACACTGAAGCTTTCTTT. Translated: CASRQTENTEAFF.

This chain connects TRBV6-5 to TRBJ1-3, with a tentative D call TRBD1 (5 bases). CDR1 is MNHEY and CDR2 is SVGAGI in the germline V gene. The V end was cut by 5 bases, the J end by 0 bases, with 11 bases between. The CDR3 runs 15 residues. The CDR3 DNA is TGTGCCAGCAGTATGACAGCGACCTCTGGAAACACCATATATTTT. Its translation is CASSMTATSGNTIYF.

On this clone itself: One junction end does not reproduce the germline sequence, and a read error may be involved. CDR3 nucleotides: TGCGCCAGCAGTGAGTTCCTGGACAGGGTGAAAACTGAAGCTTTCTTT. This translates into CASSEFLDRVKTEAFF. The J gene is TRBJ1-1, the V gene TRBV10-1; 8 bases align to TRBD1. Germline CDR1 and CDR2: WNHNN and SYGVQD (reference sequence). There are 16 residues in the CDR3.

The chain couples TRBV28 to TRBJ2-7, with D possibly TRBD2 on 7 matching bases. There are 14 residues in the CDR3. Looked up from germline, CDR1 is MDHEN and CDR2 is SYDVKM. V lost 6 bases, J lost 4 bases, and 16 bases lay in between. The CDR3 DNA sequence: TGTGCCAGCAGCCCGAGGGGGGGGCTTTACGAGCAGTACTTC. Residues: CASSPRGGLYEQYF.

The chain links TRBV5-1 to TRBJ2-5; 9 positions match TRBD2. V shed 4 bases and J 4 bases; nucleotides not matched to a gene: 8. Per the germline V gene, CDR1 is SGHRS and CDR2 is YFSETQ. This CDR3 spans 15 amino acids. For the CDR3, the DNA is TGCGCCAGCAGCCCGCCGCTAGCGGGACTAGAGACCCAGTACTTC. As protein: CASSPPLAGLETQYF. Using reference TRBV5-1 and TRBJ2-5 for the parts outside the CDR3, the full variable domain is KAGVTQTPRYLIKTRGQQVTLSCSPISGHRSVSWYQQTPGQGLQFLFEYFSETQRNKGNFPGRFSGRQFSNSRSEMNVSTLELGDSALYLCASSPPLAGLETQYFGPGTRLLVL.

There are a few counts of this clone. The J gene is TRBJ2-2, the V gene TRBV5-4, with TRBD1 matching over 7 bases. The CDR3 has 14 residues. J lost 7 bases, V lost 4 bases, and 7 bases had no gene match. Germline assignment: CDR1 SGHNT and CDR2 YYREEE (reference sequence). CDR3 sequence (DNA): TGTGCCAGCAGCCCCGACAGGGCGATCGGGGAGCTGTTTTTT. This gives the protein CASSPDRAIGELFF.

The chain recombines TRBV10-2 with TRBJ1-2; no reliable D call. Trimming cost V 3 bases and J 3 bases, with 23 bases left between them. The CDR3 has 18 residues. Germline V lookup: CDR1 WSHSY, CDR2 SAAADI. CDR3: CASSESGRFFPGDYGYTF. CDR3 coding DNA: TGCGCCAGCAGTGAATCGGGTCGGTTTTTCCCCGGGGACTATGGCTACACCTTC.

V is TRBV19 and J is TRBJ2-1; 8 nucleotides align to TRBD2. The germline CDR1 and CDR2 sequences are LNHDA and SQIVND (reference sequence). The CDR3 spans 19 residues. Trimming removed 5 bases from V and 4 bases from J; junction bases left unmatched: 19. The CDR3 here is CASSGQGTRGRRGYNEQFF. DNA of the CDR3: TGTGCCAGTAGTGGGCAGGGGACTAGGGGTCGAAGGGGATACAATGAGCAGTTCTTC.

This clone has just one count. The chain is built from TRBV13 and TRBJ2-2, with TRBD1 matching over 9 bases. CDR3 length: 16 amino acids. V was pared by 6 bases and J by 4 bases, with 9 bases of the junction left unmatched. Germline V gives CDR1 PRHDT, CDR2 FYEKMQ (reference sequence). In nucleotides, the CDR3 is TGTGCCAGCAGTTTCCAACAGGGGGCGGGCACCGGGGAGCTGTTTTTT. It translates to CASSFQQGAGTGELFF.

This clone was seen once. J is TRBJ1-1 and V is TRBV7-8; 9 bases match TRBD1. CDR3 size: 17 residues. With V trimmed by 5 bases and J by 0 bases, 10 bases remained unmatched. CDR1 and CDR2 from the germline V gene are SGHVS and FQNEAQ. As DNA, the CDR3 is TGTGCCAGCAGCCCGAGGGACAGGGCCGTTATGAACACTGAAGCTTTCTTT. Translation gives CASSPRDRAVMNTEAFF.

The V call is TRBV2, the J call TRBJ2-1, with D perhaps matching TRBD1 (6 bases). The germline V gene has CDR1 SNHLY and CDR2 FYNNEI. The V and J ends lost 4 bases and 6 bases respectively, with 13 bases between them. The CDR3 is made up of 14 amino acids. This chain's CDR3 is CASSGEGRGNEQFF. DNA for the CDR3: TGTGCCAGCAGTGGAGAGGGCAGGGGCAATGAGCAGTTCTTC. Supplemented by reference TRBV2 and TRBJ2-1, the full variable domain reads EPEVTQTPSHQVTQMGQEVILRCVPISNHLYFYWYRQILGQKVEFLVSFYNNEISEKSEIFDDQFSVERPDGSNFTLKIRSTKLEDSAMYFCASSGEGRGNEQFFGPGTRLTVL.

This sequence joins TRBV6-4 and TRBJ2-3, with no clear D. Germline values: CDR1 MRHNA, CDR2 SNTAGT. This CDR3 has 13 residues. Trimming left V 3 bases short and J 3 bases short, with 7 bases between. CDR3 nucleotides: TGTGCCAGCAGTGAAGAGGAAACAGATACGCAGTATTTT. It yields the protein CASSEEETDTQYF.

The V call is TRBV4-1, the J call TRBJ2-5; TRBD1 matches 12 bases. V lost 4 bases and J lost 4; bases outside the gene matches: 10. This CDR3 spans 17 amino acids. Germline CDR1 MGHRA, CDR2 YSYEKL. The CDR3 loop is CASSPVGDRGLRETQYF. CDR3 DNA: TGCGCCAGCAGCCCTGTGGGGGACAGGGGGCTTAGAGAGACCCAGTACTTC.